A selection of T cell receptor beta chains follows, all from one sample in a study of OX40 agonist ivuxolimab in advanced cancers. Libraries were prepared by immunoSEQ multiplex PCR; TCRdb keeps only in-frame clonotypes and omits some of them. The sample gives about 72,000 clones, 80% to 90% of which show up once; around 1% is in the top ten. The sample consisted of CD4+ or CD8+ T cells sorted from blood, taken in a trial of the OX40 agonist ivuxolimab. The receptor set was obtained from an adult with an advanced solid tumor such as melanoma, head and neck, liver or kidney cancer. Both conserved end residues are part of each CDR3. The D gene is left open where the match is weak. Size is omitted from some rows. Given values are once, few, many or a class for expanded clones.

d_call	clone_size	v_call	j_call	cdr3_aa	cdr3_nt
NA	NA	TRBV2	TRBJ1-1	CASSVYQGGGNTEAFF	TGTGCCAGCAGTGTTTATCAGGGTGGGGGAAACACTGAAGCTTTCTTT
NA	NA	TRBV6-1	TRBJ2-5	CASSEQGIGETQYF	TGTGCCAGCAGTGAACAGGGGATTGGAGAGACCCAGTACTTC
TRBD2	NA	TRBV19	TRBJ2-1	CASSTLGLAGGGNEQFF	TGTGCCAGTAGTACCCTGGGCCTAGCGGGAGGCGGCAATGAGCAGTTCTTC
TRBD1	NA	TRBV4-1	TRBJ1-5	CASSQPDRAGQPQHF	TGCGCCAGCAGCCAACCCGACAGGGCCGGTCAGCCCCAGCATTTT
NA	NA	TRBV18	TRBJ1-2	CASSPGQPNYGYTF	TGTGCCAGCTCACCTGGACAGCCCAACTATGGCTACACCTTC
NA	few	TRBV9	TRBJ2-7	CASSSQNEQYF	TGTGCCAGCAGCTCCCAAAACGAGCAGTACTTC
NA	NA	TRBV18	TRBJ2-6	CASSPMQGTGANVLTF	TGTGCCAGCTCCCCCATGCAGGGGACTGGGGCCAACGTCCTGACTTTC
NA	NA	TRBV25-1	TRBJ1-3	CASSPASGNTIYF	TGTGCCAGCAGTCCCGCGAGTGGAAACACCATATATTTT
NA	few	TRBV13	TRBJ2-5	CASSIGLQRVQYF	TGTGCCAGCAGCATCGGGCTCCAGAGGGTCCAGTACTTC
NA	NA	TRBV15	TRBJ1-5	CATSRDRAEGQPQHF	TGTGCCACCAGCAGAGATCGGGCAGAAGGTCAGCCCCAGCATTTT
NA	few	TRBV10-1	TRBJ2-7	CASSESERTYEQYF	TGCGCCAGCAGTGAGTCAGAAAGGACCTACGAGCAGTACTTC
NA	NA	TRBV5-4	TRBJ2-3	CASSRDTDTQYF	TGTGCCAGCAGCCGCGACACAGATACGCAGTATTTT
TRBD2	NA	TRBV29-1	TRBJ2-5	CSGMTSGTRQETQYF	TGCAGCGGAATGACTAGCGGGACGCGCCAAGAGACCCAGTACTTC
NA	NA	TRBV6-1	TRBJ1-3	CASRDGTAGNTIYF	TGTGCCAGCAGAGACGGGACGGCTGGAAACACCATATATTTT
NA	NA	TRBV30	TRBJ1-1	CAWSVGLNTEAFF	TGTGCCTGGAGTGTGGGCCTGAACACTGAAGCTTTCTTT
TRBD2	NA	TRBV15	TRBJ2-3	CATSRGSGRGDTQYF	TGTGCCACCAGCAGAGGTAGCGGGAGGGGAGATACGCAGTATTTT
NA	NA	TRBV2	TRBJ1-2	CASRGLVSRDYGYTF	TGTGCCAGCCGAGGGCTTGTCTCCAGAGACTATGGCTACACCTTC
NA	NA	TRBV5-4	TRBJ2-3	CASSVRTDLWTDTQYF	TGTGCCAGCAGCGTCCGGACCGATCTCTGGACAGATACGCAGTATTTT
NA	NA	TRBV27	TRBJ1-2	CASSPGQGGYGYTF	TGTGCCAGCAGCCCGGGGCAGGGTGGGTATGGCTACACCTTC
NA	NA	TRBV5-1	TRBJ2-7	CASSIGGESSEQYF	TGCGCCAGCAGCATCGGTGGGGAGAGCAGCGAGCAGTACTTC
NA	NA	TRBV10-1	TRBJ2-1	CASKGGDNEQFF	TGCGCCAGCAAAGGGGGGGACAATGAGCAGTTCTTC
TRBD2	NA	TRBV10-1	TRBJ2-3	CASSDLAEPTGADTQYF	TGCGCCAGCAGTGACCTAGCGGAACCGACGGGGGCAGATACGCAGTATTTT
NA	NA	TRBV29-1	TRBJ2-6	CSVDEGPGANVLTF	TGCAGCGTTGATGAGGGGCCCGGGGCCAACGTCCTGACTTTC
TRBD2	NA	TRBV4-2	TRBJ2-1	CASSQEVAGVYNEQFF	TGTGCCAGCAGCCAAGAGGTAGCGGGAGTGTACAATGAGCAGTTCTTC
TRBD1	NA	TRBV18	TRBJ2-5	CASSPPTGRGETQYF	TGTGCCAGCTCACCACCCACGGGCAGGGGGGAGACCCAGTACTTC
NA	NA	TRBV28	TRBJ1-3	CASTELGGSGNTIYF	TGTGCCAGCACCGAGTTGGGGGGCTCGGGAAACACCATATATTTT
NA	NA	TRBV5-4	TRBJ2-3	CASSLGRGNRGDTQYF	TGTGCCAGCAGCTTGGGGCGGGGGAACAGGGGAGATACGCAGTATTTT
NA	once	TRBV21-1	TRBJ2-7	CASSKERCGLATYYEQYF	TGTGCCAGCAGCAAAGAGCGCTGCGGGTTAGCGACCTACTACGAGCAGTACTTC
NA	once	TRBV18	TRBJ1-5	CASSATSGGAGNQPQHF	TGTGCCAGCTCTGCCACGAGCGGGGGGGCAGGAAATCAGCCCCAGCATTTT
NA	NA	TRBV28	TRBJ1-4	CASSFHKIFEKLFF	TGTGCTAGCAGTTTCCATAAAATCTTTGAAAAACTGTTTTTT
NA	NA	TRBV6-1	TRBJ2-1	CASSFRYNEQFF	TGTGCCAGCAGTTTCCGATACAATGAGCAGTTCTTC
NA	NA	TRBV9	TRBJ2-5	CASSVGDTLGVGTQYF	TGTGCCAGCAGCGTAGGGGACACATTAGGGGTTGGGACCCAGTACTTC
NA	NA	TRBV2	TRBJ2-1	CASRGSPWNEQFF	TGTGCCAGCAGAGGGTCTCCTTGGAATGAGCAGTTCTTC
TRBD1	NA	TRBV11-3	TRBJ2-1	CASSLLRGLLDNEQFF	TGTGCCAGCAGCTTATTGAGGGGGCTGTTAGACAATGAGCAGTTCTTC
NA	NA	TRBV14	TRBJ1-6	CASSPFAANSPLHF	TGTGCCAGCAGCCCCTTTGCCGCAAATTCACCCCTCCACTTT
TRBD1	NA	TRBV7-9	TRBJ1-1	CASSSGQTNTEAFF	TGTGCCAGCAGCTCGGGACAGACGAACACTGAAGCTTTCTTT
TRBD2	NA	TRBV6-6	TRBJ2-1	CASTPERTSGGEQFF	TGTGCCAGCACCCCCGAACGGACTAGCGGTGGTGAGCAGTTCTTC
TRBD2	NA	TRBV11-3	TRBJ2-7	CASSYGTSGKGWVYEQYF	TGTGCCAGCAGCTACGGGACTAGCGGGAAAGGATGGGTCTACGAGCAGTACTTC
NA	NA	TRBV11-3	TRBJ2-3	CASSLSSDTQYF	TGTGCCAGCAGCTTATCATCCGATACGCAGTATTTT
NA	NA	TRBV30	TRBJ1-5	CAWSGYGHNQPQHF	TGTGCCTGGAGTGGGTACGGTCACAATCAGCCCCAGCATTTT
NA	NA	TRBV5-4	TRBJ1-2	CASSLEGNYGYTF	TGTGCCAGCAGCTTGGAGGGGAACTATGGCTACACCTTC
NA	NA	TRBV5-1	TRBJ1-5	CASSLAGNSNQPQHF	TGCGCCAGCAGCTTGGCGGGAAATAGCAATCAGCCCCAGCATTTT
TRBD1	NA	TRBV7-6	TRBJ2-3	CASSLDQGADTQYF	TGTGCCAGCAGCTTAGACCAGGGGGCAGATACGCAGTATTTT
NA	NA	TRBV6-1	TRBJ2-7	CASSFEPGAVYEQYF	TGTGCCAGCAGTTTTGAGCCTGGGGCGGTTTACGAGCAGTACTTC
TRBD1	NA	TRBV11-3	TRBJ2-2	CASSPGQYTGELFF	TGTGCCAGCAGCCCGGGACAGTACACCGGGGAGCTGTTTTTT
NA	NA	TRBV10-2	TRBJ2-3	CASSGLDSARTDTQYF	TGCGCCAGCAGCGGGTTGGACAGCGCCCGAACAGATACGCAGTATTTT
NA	NA	TRBV10-3	TRBJ2-1	CAIMVGSLGLNNEQFF	TGTGCCATCATGGTAGGGTCGTTGGGATTGAACAATGAGCAGTTCTTC
NA	NA	TRBV11-2	TRBJ2-5	CASSLDVLGTRQETQYF	TGTGCCAGCAGCTTAGATGTCTTGGGGACCCGCCAAGAGACCCAGTACTTC
NA	NA	TRBV11-3	TRBJ1-6	CASSLAGGKLLNSPLHF	TGTGCCAGCAGCTTAGCGGGTGGCAAGCTCCTAAATTCACCCCTCCACTTT
TRBD1	NA	TRBV28	TRBJ1-5	CASSLWAGGDDQPQHF	TGTGCCAGCAGTTTATGGGCAGGGGGCGATGATCAGCCCCAGCATTTT
TRBD1	NA	TRBV5-1	TRBJ2-7	CASSLGTGHPFSYEQYF	TGCGCCAGCAGCTTGGGGACAGGGCACCCGTTCTCCTACGAGCAGTACTTC
NA	NA	TRBV2	TRBJ2-3	CASSRDTSVTDTQYF	TGTGCCAGCAGTCGGGACACCTCCGTAACAGATACGCAGTATTTT
NA	NA	TRBV2	TRBJ2-2	CASSEMAGELFF	TGTGCCAGCAGTGAAATGGCCGGGGAGCTGTTTTTT